This T cell receptor beta chain was observed in a study of glioma-infiltrating T cells after dendritic cell vaccination. Study in general: Dendritic cells derived from monocytes and pulsed with autologous tumor lysate formed the vaccine.

This clone was seen a few times. Its antigen is not identified. Germline assignment: CDR1 SGHKS and CDR2 YYEKEE (reference sequence). V lost 4 bases, J lost 7 bases, and 8 bases stayed unmatched. The CDR3 spans 14 residues. Study findings and constraints: Higher pretreatment TIL content predicted longer progression-free time and survival.

The PCR used 60 V beta and 13 J beta primers. Clones were sequenced by immunoSEQ multiplex PCR, and TCRdb holds only the in-frame ones, with some missing. The sample lists some 70,000 clones, about 76% seen once, with roughly 7.9% in the top ten. The sequence was obtained from a human donor with glioblastoma. The V call is TRBV5-5, the J call TRBJ1-2; 9 nucleotides agree with TRBD1. Sample: blood, taken before dendritic cell vaccination. For the CDR3, the DNA is TGTGCCAGCAGCGAACAGGGGGCGTTAGGTGGCTACACCTTC. Translating it yields CASSEQGALGGYTF.